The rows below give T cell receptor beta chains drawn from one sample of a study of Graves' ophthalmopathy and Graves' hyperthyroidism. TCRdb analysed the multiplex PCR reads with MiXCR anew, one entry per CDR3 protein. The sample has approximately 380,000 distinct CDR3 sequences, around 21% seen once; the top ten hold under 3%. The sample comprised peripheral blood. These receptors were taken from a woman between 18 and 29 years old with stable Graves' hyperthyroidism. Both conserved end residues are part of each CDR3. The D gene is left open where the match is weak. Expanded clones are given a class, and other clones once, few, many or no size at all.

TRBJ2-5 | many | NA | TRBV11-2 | CASSHSTGWGETQYF | TGTGCCAGCAGCCACAGTACAGGGTGGGGAGAGACCCAGTACTTC
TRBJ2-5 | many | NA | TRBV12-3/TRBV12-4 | CASRRTVSQETQYF | TGTGCCAGCAGGCGGACAGTCAGCCAAGAGACCCAGTACTTC
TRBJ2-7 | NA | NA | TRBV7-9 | CASSQGDGEQYF | TGTGCCAGCAGCCAAGGGGACGGTGAGCAGTACTTC
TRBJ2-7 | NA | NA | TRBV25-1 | CASSGGWRNSYEQYF | TGTGCCAGCAGTGGGGGCTGGAGGAACTCCTACGAGCAGTACTTC
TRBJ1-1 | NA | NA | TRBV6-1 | CASISGEIEAFF | TGTGCCAGCATCTCGGGGGAAATTGAAGCTTTCTTT
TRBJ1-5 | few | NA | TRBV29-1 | CSVPGAEPRLSNQPQHF | TGCAGCGTCCCTGGGGCTGAGCCGAGACTTAGCAATCAGCCCCAGCATTTT
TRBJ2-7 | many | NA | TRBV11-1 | CASSPRLNSYEQYF | TGTGCCAGCAGCCCAAGGTTAAATTCCTACGAGCAGTACTTC
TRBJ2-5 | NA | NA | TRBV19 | CASSSRWARGAQETQYF | TGTGCCAGTAGTTCCCGTTGGGCACGGGGGGCCCAAGAGACCCAGTACTTC
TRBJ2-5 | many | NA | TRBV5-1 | CASSLGRRHQETQYF | TGCGCCAGCAGCTTGGGTCGACGGCACCAAGAGACCCAGTACTTC
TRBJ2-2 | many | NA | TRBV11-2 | CASSLVSGFTGELFF | TGTGCCAGCAGCTTAGTATCTGGGTTCACCGGGGAGCTGTTTTTT
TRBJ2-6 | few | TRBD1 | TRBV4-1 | CASSQRDRGRGANVLTF | TGCGCCAGCAGCCAGAGAGACAGGGGGCGCGGGGCCAACGTCCTGACTTTC
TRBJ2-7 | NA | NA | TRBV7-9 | CASSLPLDENYEQYF | TGTGCCAGCAGCTTACCCCTGGATGAAAACTACGAGCAGTACTTC
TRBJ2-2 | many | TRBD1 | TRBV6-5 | CASRTGDETGELFF | TGTGCCAGCCGGACAGGGGACGAGACCGGGGAGCTGTTTTTT
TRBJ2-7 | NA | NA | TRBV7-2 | CASSHGQRYEQYF | TGTGCCAGCAGCCACGGACAGAGGTACGAGCAGTACTTC
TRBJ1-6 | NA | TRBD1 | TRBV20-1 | CSAEPGQGRNSPLHF | TGCAGTGCTGAACCCGGACAGGGGAGGAATTCACCCCTCCACTTT
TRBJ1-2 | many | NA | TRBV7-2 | CASSLLSGNYGYTF | TGTGCCAGCAGCTTATTATCGGGGAACTATGGCTACACCTTC
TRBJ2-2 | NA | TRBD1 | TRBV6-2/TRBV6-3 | CASSYSIRTGGFVELFF | TGTGCCAGCAGTTACTCTATCCGCACAGGGGGGTTTGTGGAGCTGTTTTTT
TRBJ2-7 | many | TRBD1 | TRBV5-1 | CASSFDTGTGNSYEQYF | TGCGCCAGCAGCTTTGACACCGGGACAGGTAACTCCTACGAGCAGTACTTC
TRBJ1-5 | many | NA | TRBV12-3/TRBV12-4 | CASSFYGVGPQHF | TGTGCCAGCAGTTTCTATGGTGTGGGTCCCCAGCATTTT
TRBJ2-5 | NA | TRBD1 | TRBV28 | CASSSPDRGLETQYF | TGTGCCAGCAGTTCGCCGGACAGGGGGCTGGAGACCCAGTACTTC
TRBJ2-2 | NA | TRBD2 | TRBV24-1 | CATSVSGLAGGGELFF | TGTGCCACCAGTGTATCAGGACTAGCGGGCGGCGGGGAGCTGTTTTTT
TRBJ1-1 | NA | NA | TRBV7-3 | CASCPAGENTEAFF | TGTGCCAGCTGCCCCGCAGGGGAGAACACTGAAGCTTTCTTT
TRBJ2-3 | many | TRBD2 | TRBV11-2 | CASSLTSGRHDTQYF | TGTGCCAGCAGCCTCACTAGCGGGAGGCACGATACGCAGTATTTT
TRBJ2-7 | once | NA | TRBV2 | CASIRHQGYEQYF | TGTGCCAGCATCAGGCACCAGGGCTACGAGCAGTACTTC